This TCR beta chain appears in the sequencing data of a study of cytomegalovirus exposure and HLA in healthy donors. V was clipped by 1 base and J by 2 bases, with 12 bases between them. Per the germline V gene, CDR1 is LGHNA and CDR2 is YNFKEQ. The CDR3 sequence is 15 residues long. Vbeta (60) and Jbeta (13) primers were used in the PCR. Assay used: immunoSEQ multiplex PCR; TCRdb lists only in-frame clones, some missing. Of 100,000 or so clones in the sample, 13% to 15% were seen once. This TCR came from a female donor in good health and CMV-seronegative. The rearrangement uses TRBV4-2 and TRBJ2-7; tentatively, D is TRBD2 (5 bases). Input material: PBMCs. The CDR3 DNA sequence: TGTGCCAGCAGCCAAGGGTCCGGGAACACCTACGAGCAGTACTTC. It codes for CASSQGSGNTYEQYF.